The following is a T cell receptor beta chain sequence with its context. Its antigen remains unidentified. CDR3 length equals 14 residues. The germline V gene encodes CDR1 SNHLY and CDR2 FYNNEI. The V end lost 0 bases, the J end lost 11 bases, and 16 bases lay between the germline ends. Amplification by 5'RACE using constant-segment primers produced TCR alpha and TCR beta cDNA libraries that carried sample barcodes and UMIs. TCRdb re-analysed the 5' RACE reads in MiXCR, keeping a single row per CDR3 protein. The sample carries 560,000 or so distinct CDR3 sequences, 15% to 20% recorded once. These data are taken from a study of T-cell memory formation after mild COVID-19. Study details: TCR clusters largely stayed donor specific.

Whole-study findings and limits: What remained unconfirmed was the SARS-CoV-2 specificity of second-wave clones peaking on day 37. Some clones that responded turned up in pre-infection memory, which suggests that cross-reactive memory joined in.

This clonotype was sampled from an adult woman who had mild COVID-19 (a few samples of this study predate the infection). Cell type and time point are not known. The chain joins TRBV2 to TRBJ1-1; no definite D call. Sample: PBMCs or a T cell subset sorted from them (not recorded which). The DNA for the CDR3 is TGTGCCAGCAGTGAAGCGGTTTCCCGAAGTGTTGCTTTCTTT. It translates to CASSEAVSRSVAFF.